One and the same sample provided the 23 T cell receptor beta chains below, sequenced in a study of monozygotic twins with inflammatory bowel disease. Following a re-call of the 5' RACE reads, TCRdb has one entry per CDR3 protein and lacks DNA. The sample has over 130,000 distinct CDR3 sequences. The material sequenced was blood. The source is a human donor with ulcerative colitis or Crohn's disease, or a healthy co-twin of an affected twin (not recorded which).

This chain uses TRBV13 with TRBJ2-2; the D call of TRBD2 rests on TCRdb alone, since no DNA is present to check it. This CDR3 contains 17 residues. Germline V gene data show CDR1 as PRHDT and CDR2 as FYEKMQ (reference sequence). CDR3: CASSPLAEITNTGELFF.

The chain joins TRBV5-1 to TRBJ2-3; TCRdb names TRBD1, which stays unverified in the absence of DNA. The CDR3 is 14 amino acids. Germline CDR1 and CDR2: SGHRS and YFSETQ. CDR3 protein: CDSSARTRADTQYF.

The chain links TRBV18 to TRBJ1-6; TCRdb's D gene call, TRBD1, goes unchecked for lack of DNA. This CDR3 contains 17 residues. Germline loops: CDR1 KGHSH, CDR2 LQKENI. CDR3: CASSNNLFGTSRSPLHF.

The CDR3 reads CASSLYRDNSPLHF. The chain joins TRBV27 to TRBJ1-6; TCRdb's assignment of TRBD1 cannot be checked, as there is no DNA. This CDR3 region has 14 residues. CDR1 is MNHEY, CDR2 SMNVEV, per germline (reference sequence).

This rearrangement joins TRBV10-3 to TRBJ2-2; TCRdb returns TRBD2, unconfirmable since there is no DNA. Germline values: CDR1 ENHRY, CDR2 SYGVKD. The CDR3 sequence is 19 residues long. The CDR3 here is CAISESVFSGGRIPGELFF.

The rearrangement uses TRBV14 and TRBJ2-5; TCRdb lists TRBD1, though no DNA is available to test this call. This CDR3 contains 16 residues. In germline, CDR1 is SGHDN, CDR2 FVKESK. The CDR3 spells CASSRGVTALQETQYF.

The rearrangement joins TRBV5-1 to TRBJ1-3; the TCRdb call, TRBD1, lacks DNA for checking. Germline-derived CDR1 and CDR2 are SGHRS and YFSETQ. This CDR3 contains 13 residues. CDR3 sequence: CASSQGTGNTIYF.

The chain combines TRBV18 with TRBJ2-1; the D call from TCRdb, TRBD2, cannot be confirmed without DNA. The germline V gene encodes CDR1 KGHSH and CDR2 LQKENI. The CDR3 is made up of 12 amino acids. This CDR3 is CASSPGDSGRVF.

V usage is TRBV5-1 and J usage is TRBJ2-4; TCRdb names TRBD1, which stays unverified in the absence of DNA. Germline assignment: CDR1 SGHRS and CDR2 YFSETQ. The CDR3 length is 14 residues. CDR3 in amino acids: CASSLASGEDIQYF.

This chain connects TRBV28 to TRBJ2-7; the TCRdb call, TRBD1, lacks DNA for checking. The CDR3 loop spans 13 amino acids. Germline CDR1 MDHEN, CDR2 SYDVKM. The CDR3: CASSLLDSFEQYF.

The chain is built from TRBV18 and TRBJ2-7. This CDR3 spans 14 amino acids. Per the germline V gene, CDR1 is KGHSH and CDR2 is LQKENI. This CDR3 is CASSVEFPSYEQYF.

The chain couples TRBV20-1 to TRBJ1-3; TCRdb picks TRBD1, but there is no DNA to check that call. Germline V gene data show CDR1 as DFQATT and CDR2 as SNEGSKA (reference sequence). The CDR3 extends over 14 amino acids. CDR3 residues: CSARSGSGGNTIYF.

This CDR3 is CASSVRGTGANVLTF. The rearrangement links TRBV2 to TRBJ2-6; TCRdb returns TRBD2, unconfirmable since there is no DNA. The CDR3 is 15 residues long. Germline assignment: CDR1 SNHLY and CDR2 FYNNEI.

V is TRBV5-1 and J is TRBJ2-1; lacking DNA, the TRBD1 call made by TCRdb goes unchecked. The CDR3 runs to 16 residues. From germline, CDR1 is SGHRS and CDR2 YFSETQ. CDR3 loop: CASSRLPVQGAGEQFF.

The CDR3 loop reads CSANLRGSEDEQFF. The rearrangement uses TRBV20-1 and TRBJ2-1; as DNA is missing, the TRBD1 call by TCRdb cannot be tested. The CDR3 is made up of 14 amino acids. CDR1 is DFQATT, CDR2 SNEGSKA, per germline (reference sequence).

V and J are TRBV9 and TRBJ2-1. The germline V gene encodes CDR1 SGDLS and CDR2 YYNGEE. The CDR3 length is 13 residues. This chain's CDR3 is CASSLRLGNEQFF.

The chain employs TRBV9 and TRBJ2-1; TCRdb's D call, TRBD1, is unchecked because there is no DNA. The length of the CDR3 is 15 residues. Germline assignment: CDR1 SGDLS and CDR2 YYNGEE. The CDR3 reads CASSVSGGNPHEQFF. The full variable domain, with the rest looked up from reference TRBV9 and TRBJ2-1, is DSGVTQTPKHLITATGQRVTLRCSPRSGDLSVYWYQQSLDQGLQFLIQYYNGEERAKGNILERFSAQQFPDLHSELNLSSLELGDSALYFCASSVSGGNPHEQFFGPGTRLTVL.

Here the CDR3 reads CASSPEEVPYEQYF. The rearrangement uses TRBV18 and TRBJ2-7; absent DNA, TCRdb's TRBD2 call cannot be checked. This CDR3 spans 14 amino acids. Germline CDR1 KGHSH, CDR2 LQKENI. Combining the CDR3 with reference TRBV18 and TRBJ2-7 gives the whole variable domain NAGVMQNPRHLVRRRGQEARLRCSPMKGHSHVYWYRQLPEEGLKFMVYLQKENIIDESGMPKERFSAEFPKEGPSILRIQQVVRGDSAAYFCASSPEEVPYEQYFGPGTRLTVT.

The chain recombines TRBV5-1 with TRBJ2-1. CDR3 length: 14 residues. Germline-derived CDR1 and CDR2 are SGHRS and YFSETQ. CDR3 region: CASSLVGTFNEQFF.

The chain recombines TRBV7-9 with TRBJ2-7; TCRdb indicates TRBD1, and absent DNA this call remains unverified. CDR1 and CDR2 from the germline V gene are SEHNR and FQNEAQ (reference sequence). The CDR3 loop spans 14 amino acids. This CDR3 reads CASSWDRGPYEQYF.

This rearrangement joins TRBV5-1 to TRBJ1-2; TCRdb's assignment of TRBD1 cannot be checked, as there is no DNA. The CDR3 contains 14 residues. Germline values: CDR1 SGHRS, CDR2 YFSETQ. Here the CDR3 reads CASSLGDRVDGYTF.

This chain uses TRBV7-9 with TRBJ1-6; TCRdb indicates TRBD1, and absent DNA this call remains unverified. This CDR3 contains 16 residues. Germline V CDR1 and CDR2: SEHNR, FQNEAQ (reference sequence). The CDR3: CASSAGQGFYNSPLHF.

Its frequency marks this clonotype as medium-sized. The chain employs TRBV20-1 and TRBJ2-7; TCRdb designates TRBD1, a call that cannot be tested without DNA. There are 12 residues in the CDR3. The V gene's germline CDR1 is DFQATT and CDR2 SNEGSKA (reference sequence). This chain's CDR3 is CSARTGGYEQYF.